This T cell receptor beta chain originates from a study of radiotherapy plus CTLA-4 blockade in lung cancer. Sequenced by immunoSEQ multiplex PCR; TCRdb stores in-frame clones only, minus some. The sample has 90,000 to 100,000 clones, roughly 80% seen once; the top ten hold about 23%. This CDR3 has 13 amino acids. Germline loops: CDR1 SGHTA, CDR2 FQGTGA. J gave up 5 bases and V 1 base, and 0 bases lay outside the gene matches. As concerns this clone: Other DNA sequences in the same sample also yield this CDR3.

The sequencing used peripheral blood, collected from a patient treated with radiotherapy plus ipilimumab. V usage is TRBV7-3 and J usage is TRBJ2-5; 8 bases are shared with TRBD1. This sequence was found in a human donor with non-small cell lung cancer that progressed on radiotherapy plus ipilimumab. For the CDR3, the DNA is TGTGCCAGCAGCTTAAACAGGGGGGAGACCCAGTACTTC. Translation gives CASSLNRGETQYF.